These T cell receptor beta chains were read from a single sample in a study of regulatory T cells in long-lasting Graves disease. TCRdb reprocessed the multiplex PCR reads via MiXCR and lists one record per CDR3 protein. The table has 400,000 to 500,000 distinct CDR3 sequences, around 23% seen once. Here the sequenced sample was peripheral blood mononuclear cells (PBMCs), taken when the disease was refractory, from a patient treated with antithyroid drugs. These receptors were taken from a female donor with Graves disease. The CDR3 runs from the conserved cysteine through the conserved F or W. D genes are given only for firm matches. Clone sizes are given selectively: once, few, many, or a class where the clone is expanded.

TRBJ1-1	many	.	TRBV19	CASSRDGFGKAFF	TGTGCCAGTAGTAGGGACGGATTCGGGAAAGCTTTCTTT
TRBJ2-7	few	TRBD2	TRBV5-1	CAGSLGTTASMDEQYF	TGCGCCGGCAGCTTGGGGACTACCGCCTCCATGGACGAGCAGTACTTC
TRBJ2-7	few	.	TRBV20-1	CSANLRRGEAEQYF	TGCAGTGCCAATCTTCGGAGGGGGGAGGCCGAGCAGTACTTC
TRBJ1-2	few	.	TRBV19	CASSAKGTLYGYTF	TGTGCCAGTAGTGCGAAGGGGACCCTATATGGCTACACCTTC
TRBJ2-7	many	TRBD2	TRBV28	CASSLNLAGYEQYF	TGTGCCAGCAGTTTAAATCTAGCGGGTTACGAGCAGTACTTC
TRBJ2-7	many	.	TRBV27	CASSLNGAGGGEQYF	TGTGCCAGCAGTTTGAATGGGGCAGGCGGTGGCGAGCAGTACTTC
TRBJ1-2	few	TRBD1	TRBV5-5	CASSEGQRAGYTF	TGTGCCAGCAGCGAGGGACAGAGAGCTGGCTACACCTTC
TRBJ2-7	many	TRBD2	TRBV5-1	CASSLERSRAGGYEQYF	TGCGCCAGCAGCTTGGAACGGTCGAGGGCGGGGGGCTACGAGCAGTACTTC
TRBJ1-1	.	.	TRBV6-1	CASRGTPNTEAFF	TGTGCCAGCAGGGGGACACCCAACACTGAAGCTTTCTTT
TRBJ1-3	many	.	TRBV12-3/TRBV12-4	CASSLQGAGNTIYF	TGTGCCAGCAGTTTACAGGGAGCTGGAAACACCATATATTTT
TRBJ1-3	few	.	TRBV29-1	CSVGVDSGNTIYF	TGCAGCGTTGGCGTTGACAGCGGAAACACCATATATTTT
TRBJ2-1	.	.	TRBV19	CASSIAGVGEQFF	TGTGCCAGTAGTATAGCGGGAGTGGGTGAGCAGTTCTTC
TRBJ1-4	.	.	TRBV10-2	CASSESSGGNEKLFF	TGCGCCAGCAGTGAGTCCTCAGGCGGAAATGAAAAACTGTTTTTT
TRBJ2-2	.	.	TRBV11-2	CASSLPNWGPRSGELVF	TGTGCCAGCAGCTTACCAAATTGGGGCCCCCGTTCCGGGGAGCTGGTTTTT